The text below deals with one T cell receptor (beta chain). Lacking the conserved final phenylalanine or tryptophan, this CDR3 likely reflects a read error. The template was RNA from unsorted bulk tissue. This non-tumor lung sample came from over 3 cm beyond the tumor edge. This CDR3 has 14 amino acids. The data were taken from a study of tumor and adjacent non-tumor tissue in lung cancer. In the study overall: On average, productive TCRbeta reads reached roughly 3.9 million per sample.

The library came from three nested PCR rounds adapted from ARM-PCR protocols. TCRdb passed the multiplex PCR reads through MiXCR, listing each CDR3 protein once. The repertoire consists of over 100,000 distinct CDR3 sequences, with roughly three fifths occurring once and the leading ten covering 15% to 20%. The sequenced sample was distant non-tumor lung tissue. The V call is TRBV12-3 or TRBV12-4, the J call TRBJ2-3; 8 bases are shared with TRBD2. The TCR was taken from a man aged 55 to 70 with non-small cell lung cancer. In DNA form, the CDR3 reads TGTTCCAGCAGTCAAGCGGGAGGCACAGATACGCAGTATCTT. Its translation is CSSSQAGGTDTQYL.